This T cell receptor (beta chain) was sequenced during a study of blood T cell repertoires in COVID-19. Across the whole study: Donors in the United States, Italy and Spain gave samples during acute or convalescent COVID-19. Sources were T cells, B-cell-depleted T cells, or PBMCs; the material itself was cDNA or gDNA.

Authors' methods: How many nucleated cells were present was estimated from reference gene primer amplification. Assay used: immunoSEQ multiplex PCR; TCRdb lists only in-frame clones, some missing. Clonal size and the V and J genes are those of that table, whereas D and trimming came from the DNA. The sample shows tens of thousands of clones, approximately 88% of them seen only once. V was clipped by 1 base and J by 4 bases; unmatched bases: 2. Germline CDR1 and CDR2: LNHDA and SQIVND (reference sequence). This CDR3 is built from 15 residues. This clonotype originated in an elderly man with active or convalescent COVID-19. This sequence joins TRBV19 and TRBJ1-5; 9 nucleotides match TRBD1. The sample comprised peripheral blood. The CDR3 spells CASSIGGTGNQPQHF. The CDR3 nucleotides are TGTGCCAGTAGTATAGGTGGGACAGGGAATCAGCCCCAGCATTTT.